The sequence of this TCR beta chain was determined in a study of PD-L1 blockade in urothelial cancer. Across the study: Each participant's history included 0 to 3 prior chemotherapy regimens. Blood underwent analysis 3 weeks (second dose) and 6 weeks after treatment began. A median blood sample held about 140,000 T cells and about 89,000 unique TCRs.

The patients had locally advanced or metastatic urothelial carcinoma. TCRdb keeps only in-frame clones here, not all; method: immunoSEQ multiplex PCR. The sample lists about 100,000 clones; about 89% were seen once. This CDR3 is built from 14 residues. With V trimmed by 7 bases and J by 5 bases, 8 bases remained unmatched. The germline CDR1 and CDR2 sequences are MDHEN and SYDVKM. Sequenced here: PBMCs, sampled around atezolizumab (anti-PD-L1) treatment. V usage is TRBV28 and J usage is TRBJ1-2, with 9 bases fitting TRBD1. The receptor was derived from a woman aged 80 or over with urothelial cancer. CDR3 DNA sequence: TGTGCCAGCAAACCGGGACAGGGTTGGTATGGCTACACCTTC. It specifies CASKPGQGWYGYTF.